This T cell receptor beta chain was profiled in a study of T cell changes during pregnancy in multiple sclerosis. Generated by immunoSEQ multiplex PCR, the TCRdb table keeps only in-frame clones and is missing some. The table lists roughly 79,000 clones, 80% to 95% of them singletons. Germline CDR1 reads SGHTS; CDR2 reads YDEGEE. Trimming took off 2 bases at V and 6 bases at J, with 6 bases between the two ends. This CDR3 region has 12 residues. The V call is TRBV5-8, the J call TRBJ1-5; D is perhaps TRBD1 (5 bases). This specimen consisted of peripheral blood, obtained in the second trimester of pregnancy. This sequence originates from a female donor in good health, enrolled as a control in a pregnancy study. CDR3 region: CASSFRGQPQHF. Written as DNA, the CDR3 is TGTGCCAGCAGCTTTAGGGGTCAGCCCCAGCATTTT.